This TCR beta chain was captured in a study of shared clonotypes between healthy human individuals. In regard to this clone: Its antigen is not identified.

Study-wide points: Unshared clonotypes carried lower generation probabilities than those common to all four donors. As a rule, naive subsets had a larger estimated richness than memory subsets.

Template for every sorted-subset replicate PCR totaled 150 to 250 ng DNA, 25,000 to 30,000 T cell genomes. TCRdb keeps only in-frame clones here, not all; method: immunoSEQ multiplex PCR. The data show fewer than 1.6 million clones, 98% seen once. CD4+ cells underwent separation, giving CD45RA+ naive and CD45RA-negative memory subsets. With 4 bases removed from V and 0 bases from J, the gap between germline ends came to 11 bases. Germline CDR1 and CDR2: SGDLS and YYNGEE. CDR3 length: 15 amino acids. The sequence was obtained from a young man in good health. J is TRBJ2-1 and V is TRBV9; D unclear. Sequenced material: naive CD4+ T cells sorted from blood. The sample's subset: CD45RA+ positively selected. This chain's CDR3 is CASSNWASSYNEQFF. In DNA, the CDR3 is TGTGCCAGCAGCAACTGGGCTAGCTCCTACAATGAGCAGTTCTTC.